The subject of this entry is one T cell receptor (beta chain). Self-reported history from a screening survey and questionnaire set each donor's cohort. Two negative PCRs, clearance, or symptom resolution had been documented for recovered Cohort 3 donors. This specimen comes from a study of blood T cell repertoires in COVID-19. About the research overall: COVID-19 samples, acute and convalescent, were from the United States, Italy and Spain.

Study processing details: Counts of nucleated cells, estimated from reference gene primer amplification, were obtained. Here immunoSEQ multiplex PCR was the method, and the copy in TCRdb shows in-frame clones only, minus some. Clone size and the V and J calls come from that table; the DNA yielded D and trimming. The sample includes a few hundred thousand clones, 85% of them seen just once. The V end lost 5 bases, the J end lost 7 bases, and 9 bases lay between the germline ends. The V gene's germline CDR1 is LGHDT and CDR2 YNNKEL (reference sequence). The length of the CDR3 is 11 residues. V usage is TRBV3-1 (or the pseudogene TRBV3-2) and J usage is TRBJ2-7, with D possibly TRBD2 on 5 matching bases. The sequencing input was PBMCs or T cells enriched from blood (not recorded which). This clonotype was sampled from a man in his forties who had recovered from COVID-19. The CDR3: CASSSQREQYF. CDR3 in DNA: TGTGCCAGCAGCTCCCAGCGGGAGCAGTACTTC.